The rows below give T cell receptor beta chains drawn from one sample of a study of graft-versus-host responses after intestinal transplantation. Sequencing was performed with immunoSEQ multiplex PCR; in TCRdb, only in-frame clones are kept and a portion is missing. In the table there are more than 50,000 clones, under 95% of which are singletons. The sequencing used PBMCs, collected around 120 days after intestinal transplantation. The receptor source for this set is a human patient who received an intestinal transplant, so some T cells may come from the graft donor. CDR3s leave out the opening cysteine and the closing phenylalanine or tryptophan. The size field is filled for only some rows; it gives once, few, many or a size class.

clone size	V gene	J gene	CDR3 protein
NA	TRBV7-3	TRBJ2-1	ASSSGGAQF
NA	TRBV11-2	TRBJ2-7	ASSLDRPYEQY
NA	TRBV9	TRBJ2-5	ASSGGYQETQY
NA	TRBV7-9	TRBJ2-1	ASSLAGAPFEQF
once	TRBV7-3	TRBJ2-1	ASSLTNRVPYNEQF
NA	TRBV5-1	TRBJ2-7	ASSLRTGREQY
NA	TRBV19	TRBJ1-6	ASSIKSGSWYNSPLH
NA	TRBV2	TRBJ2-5	ASSVDRAETQY
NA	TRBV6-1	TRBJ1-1	ASVFGVTEAF
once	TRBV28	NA	ASGRLAGAAYEQY
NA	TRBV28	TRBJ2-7	ASSVVSSYEQY
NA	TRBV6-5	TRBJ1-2	ASRPTGSNLWYT
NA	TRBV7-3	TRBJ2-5	ASSPGPGGQETQY
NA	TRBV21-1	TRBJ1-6	ASSSHPWTGDSPLH
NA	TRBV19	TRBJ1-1	VSCRGVTEAF
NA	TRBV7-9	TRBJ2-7	ASSHPGAQGEQY
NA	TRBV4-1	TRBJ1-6	ASSQDLGANYNSPLH
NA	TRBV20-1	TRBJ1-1	SASIHPGAF
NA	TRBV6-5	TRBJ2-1	ASSPGTPLYNEQF
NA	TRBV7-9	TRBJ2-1	ASSPRDTGAVEQF
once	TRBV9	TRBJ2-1	ASSVGDSGRNEQF
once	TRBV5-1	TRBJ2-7	ASSRGRAYEQY
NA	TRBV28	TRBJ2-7	ASSGTRSSADYEQY
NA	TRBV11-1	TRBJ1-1	ASSPGMNTEAF
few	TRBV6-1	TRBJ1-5	ASRSRGNQPQH
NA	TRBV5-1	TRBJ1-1	ASSLLGTGNTEAF
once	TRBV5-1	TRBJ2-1	ASSLLRYNEQF
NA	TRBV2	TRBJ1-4	ATGSDGQKLF
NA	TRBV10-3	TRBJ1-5	AISAGTAGLPQH
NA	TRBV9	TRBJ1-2	ASSAWTGDNYGYT
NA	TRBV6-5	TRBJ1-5	ATGTGGWSNQPQH
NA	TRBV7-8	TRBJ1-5	ASSFGRRVDQPQH
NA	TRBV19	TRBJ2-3	ASSTQWASTDTQY